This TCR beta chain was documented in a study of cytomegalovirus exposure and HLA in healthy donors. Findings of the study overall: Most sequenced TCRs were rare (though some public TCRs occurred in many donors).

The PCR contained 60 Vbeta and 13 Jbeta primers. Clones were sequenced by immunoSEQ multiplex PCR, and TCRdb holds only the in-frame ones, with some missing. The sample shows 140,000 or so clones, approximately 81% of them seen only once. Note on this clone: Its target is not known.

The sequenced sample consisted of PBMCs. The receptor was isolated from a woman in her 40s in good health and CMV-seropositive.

CDR3 in amino acids: CASSLRQDYNEQFF. The CDR3 DNA is TGTGCCAGCAGCCTACGACAGGACTACAATGAGCAGTTCTTC. This chain uses TRBV27 with TRBJ2-1, with a possible D match to TRBD1 (6 bases). Germline V CDR1 and CDR2: MNHEY, SMNVEV (reference sequence). Trimming shortened V by 6 bases and J by 3 bases, and 12 bases separated the two germline ends. The CDR3 has 14 residues.